This TCR beta chain was captured in a study of cytomegalovirus exposure and HLA in healthy donors. Points on this clone: Its antigen is still unknown.

Study outcomes and limitations: On later analysis, the bulk of CMV-associated TCR beta chains appeared to be HLA-restricted.

Both 60 Vbeta primers and 13 Jbeta primers went into the PCR. Produced via immunoSEQ multiplex PCR; TCRdb's table is partial and in-frame only. The data hold some 90,000 clones, with 80% observed a single time. Trimming stripped 5 bases from V and 5 bases from J, with 12 bases between. The germline V gene has CDR1 MNHEY and CDR2 SVGAGI. The CDR3 consists of 13 residues. The clonotype comes from a woman aged 45-65 years in good health and CMV-seropositive. The sample consisted of PBMCs. V is TRBV6-5 and J is TRBJ2-5; a possible D gene is TRBD1 (6 bases). The CDR3: CASSPYREETQYF. The DNA of the CDR3 is TGTGCCAGCAGTCCGTACAGGGAGGAGACCCAGTACTTC.